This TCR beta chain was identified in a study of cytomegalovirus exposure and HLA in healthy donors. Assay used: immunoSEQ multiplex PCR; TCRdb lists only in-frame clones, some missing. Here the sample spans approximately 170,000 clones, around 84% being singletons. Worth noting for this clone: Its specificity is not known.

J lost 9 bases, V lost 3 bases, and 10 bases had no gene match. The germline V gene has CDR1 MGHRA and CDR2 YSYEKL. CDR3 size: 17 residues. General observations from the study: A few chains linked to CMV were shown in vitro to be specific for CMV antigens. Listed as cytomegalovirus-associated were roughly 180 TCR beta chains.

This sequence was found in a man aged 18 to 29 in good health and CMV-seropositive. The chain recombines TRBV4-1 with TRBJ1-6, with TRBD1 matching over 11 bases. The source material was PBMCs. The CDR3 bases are TGCGCCAGCAGCCAGGAGCCTCGGACAGGGGGCAGTTCACCCCTCCACTTT. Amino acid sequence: CASSQEPRTGGSSPLHF.